This T cell receptor beta chain was observed in a study of OX40 agonist ivuxolimab in advanced cancers. Study information: While on treatment, patients had intravenous ivuxolimab at 0.01 to 10 mg/kg every 2 weeks. Whole-study results and caveats: Clonal expansion from baseline to week 6 occurred in both CD4+ and CD8+ T cells. It was also the case that some nonresponders had low normalized T-cell clonal expansion.

Samples of blood were obtained at baseline, on cycle 4 day 1, and on cycle 7 day 1. TCRdb keeps only in-frame clones here, not all; method: immunoSEQ multiplex PCR. Of roughly 46,000 clones listed, roughly 87% are singletons. The CDR3 is made up of 15 amino acids. The V gene end was trimmed by 6 bases and the J gene end by 4 bases; junction bases not matched to a gene: 8. CDR1 is LNHDA, CDR2 SQIVND, per germline (reference sequence). A word on this clone: Its antigen remains unknown.

The J gene is TRBJ2-3, the V gene TRBV19; 9 bases map to TRBD1. The sample consisted of CD4+ or CD8+ T cells sorted from blood, taken in a trial of the OX40 agonist ivuxolimab. The sequence was collected from an adult with an advanced solid tumor such as melanoma, head and neck, liver or kidney cancer. The CDR3 sequence: CASSTGGAGPDTQYF. The CDR3 DNA reads as TGTGCCAGTAGCACAGGGGGCGCGGGTCCAGATACGCAGTATTTT.